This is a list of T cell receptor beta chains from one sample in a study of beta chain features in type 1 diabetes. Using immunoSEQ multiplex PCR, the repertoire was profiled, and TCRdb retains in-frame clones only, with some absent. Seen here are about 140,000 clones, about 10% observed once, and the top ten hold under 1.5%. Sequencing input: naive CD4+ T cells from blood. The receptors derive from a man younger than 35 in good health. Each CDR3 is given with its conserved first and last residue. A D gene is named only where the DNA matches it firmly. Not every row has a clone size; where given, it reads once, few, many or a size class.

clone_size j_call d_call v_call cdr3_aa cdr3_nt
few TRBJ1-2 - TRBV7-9 CASTGVSGRSYGYTF TGTGCCAGCACAGGAGTCAGCGGCAGATCCTATGGCTACACCTTC
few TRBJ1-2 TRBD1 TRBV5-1 CASSLGDRGGYGYTF TGCGCCAGCAGCTTGGGGGACAGGGGGGGATATGGCTACACCTTC
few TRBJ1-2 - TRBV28 CASSLWEYGYTF TGTGCCAGCAGTTTATGGGAGTATGGCTACACCTTC
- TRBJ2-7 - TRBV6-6 CASSFPAAAYEQYF TGTGCCAGCAGTTTTCCGGCGGCAGCCTACGAGCAGTACTTC
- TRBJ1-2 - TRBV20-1 CSASVVSGYTF TGCAGTGCTAGCGTGGTTAGTGGCTACACCTTC
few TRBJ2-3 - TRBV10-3 CAISVGATDTQYF TGTGCCATCAGTGTTGGGGCCACAGATACGCAGTATTTT
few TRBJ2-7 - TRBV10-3 CASEDSSSYEQYF TGTGCCAGCGAGGACTCGAGCTCCTACGAGCAGTACTTC
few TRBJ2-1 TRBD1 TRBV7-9 CASSLTRTGEQFF TGTGCCAGCAGCTTAACCAGGACAGGTGAGCAGTTCTTC
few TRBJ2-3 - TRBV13 CASSATGTDTQYF TGTGCCAGCAGCGCTACAGGGACAGATACGCAGTATTTT
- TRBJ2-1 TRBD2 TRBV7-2 CASSQSGVQEEQFF TGTGCCAGCAGCCAAAGCGGGGTACAGGAAGAGCAGTTCTTC
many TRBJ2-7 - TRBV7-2 CASSLAGVYEQYF TGTGCCAGCAGCTTAGCAGGGGTCTACGAGCAGTACTTC
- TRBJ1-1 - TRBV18 CASSPDLGGTTEAFF TGTGCCAGCTCACCGGACCTGGGGGGTACCACTGAAGCTTTCTTT
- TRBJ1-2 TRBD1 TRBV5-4 CASSPGQAQKDYTF TGTGCCAGCAGCCCCGGACAGGCCCAAAAGGACTACACCTTC
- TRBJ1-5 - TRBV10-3 CAISESLTPHSNQPQHF TGTGCCATCAGTGAGTCCCTGACACCCCATAGCAATCAGCCCCAGCATTTT